Following are 30 T cell receptor beta chains from one sample sequenced in a study of human T cells and chemical hapten exposure. Each CDR3 protein gets one entry after TCRdb re-called the RACE reads with MiXCR. The table records nearly 95,000 distinct CDR3 sequences, 9.5% to 11% of them present only once. Time point in this sample: patch test 2, 6 weeks after DPC sensitization. Specified treatment: therapeutic diphenylcyclopropenone sensitization with weekly scalp DPC. The specimen was whole blood, collected in connection with sensitization to the hapten diphenylcyclopropenone (DPC). The receptors were gathered from a man aged 35-49 years with alopecia areata. Some clones in this sample may be carry-over from other donors' samples.

This clonotype showed up many times. The rearrangement uses TRBV6-5 and TRBJ1-5, with 8 bases aligning to TRBD1. The CDR3 is 17 amino acids. Per germline, CDR1 MNHEY and CDR2 SVGAGI. Trimming took 6 bases from V and 0 from J; bases not matched to a gene: 10. The CDR3 nucleotides are TGTGCCAGCAGCCGAACAGGGGGAAGGAATAGCAATCAGCCCCAGCATTTT. Protein sequence: CASSRTGGRNSNQPQHF.

A few counts support this clonotype. The rearrangement uses TRBV3-1 and TRBJ1-3; D not resolved. Per germline, CDR1 LGHDT and CDR2 YNNKEL (reference sequence). The V gene lost 2 bases and the J gene lost 1 base, with 6 bases spanning the gap. There are 14 residues in the CDR3. CDR3 in amino acids: CASSQQRSGNTIYF. In DNA form, the CDR3 reads TGTGCCAGCAGCCAACAGAGATCTGGAAACACCATATATTTT.

This clonotype showed up just a few times. CDR3 in amino acids: CASPPSGRATDTQYF. CDR3 nucleotide sequence: TGTGCCAGCCCTCCCAGCGGGAGGGCCACAGATACGCAGTATTTT. J is TRBJ2-3 and V is TRBV28; 10 nucleotides align to TRBD2. CDR3 length equals 15 residues. The germline V gene has CDR1 MDHEN and CDR2 SYDVKM. V lost 8 bases, J lost 2 bases, and 7 bases stayed unmatched.

CDR3 region: CASSLEDKGKAFF. The CDR3 coding sequence is TGTGCCAGCAGCTTAGAGGATAAGGGTAAAGCTTTCTTT. The chain links TRBV7-9 to TRBJ1-1; D unresolved. Between the trimmed V and J ends, which lost 1 base and 9 bases, there was a span of 12 bases. Germline V gene data show CDR1 as SEHNR and CDR2 as FQNEAQ (reference sequence). The CDR3 is 13 amino acids.

This chain connects TRBV5-6 to TRBJ2-7, with TRBD2 matching 12 bases. V shed 0 bases and J 3 bases; nucleotides not matched to a gene: 4. Germline loops: CDR1 SGHDT, CDR2 YYEEEE. This CDR3 contains 16 residues. The DNA of the CDR3 is TGTGCCAGCAGCTTGGGACTAGCGGGAGAGAACTACGAGCAGTACGTC. Residues: CASSLGLAGENYEQYV.

This clonotype was seen only a few times. The chain uses TRBV3-1 and TRBJ1-1; perhaps TRBD1 as D (6 bases). Between the trimmed V and J ends, which lost 8 bases and 4 bases, there was a span of 20 bases. The germline V gene encodes CDR1 LGHDT and CDR2 YNNKEL (reference sequence). CDR3 length equals 15 residues. The CDR3 loop reads CASLRGGTGTTEAFF. The CDR3, as DNA: TGTGCCAGCCTCCGAGGGGGTACAGGTACCACTGAAGCTTTCTTT.

This clonotype occurred a few times. The chain uses TRBV7-8 and TRBJ2-5; 7 bases align to TRBD1. The CDR3 has 14 amino acids. Germline CDR1 and CDR2: SGHVS and FQNEAQ. The ends lost 1 base at V and 5 bases at J; junction bases unmatched: 4. DNA for the CDR3: TGTGCCAGCAGCTTAGGACAGGGATGGGAGACCCAGTACTTC. As protein: CASSLGQGWETQYF. Looking up the rest from reference TRBV7-8 and TRBJ2-5 gives the full variable domain: GAGVSQSPRYKVAKRGQDVALRCDPISGHVSLFWYQQALGQGPEFLTYFQNEAQLDKSGLPSDRFFAERPEGSVSTLKIQRTQQEDSAVYLCASSLGQGWETQYFGPGTRLLVL.

The chain joins TRBV15 to TRBJ2-7; D is undetermined. The germline gives CDR1 LNHNV, CDR2 YYDKDF (reference sequence). Trimming cost V 0 bases and J 6 bases, with 12 bases left between them. The length of the CDR3 is 14 residues. Written as DNA, the CDR3 is TGTGCCACCAGCAGAGATCGTCGGCTCCGCGAGCAGTACTTC. It specifies CATSRDRRLREQYF.

The chain combines TRBV28 with TRBJ2-5, with unresolved D. Trimming pared 5 bases from V and 7 bases from J, leaving 11 bases between. The germline V gene encodes CDR1 MDHEN and CDR2 SYDVKM. The CDR3 covers 12 residues. The CDR3 DNA follows: TGTGCCAGCAGTCCCGGCTTGAGGACCCAGTACTTC. This codes for CASSPGLRTQYF.

This chain uses TRBV12-3 or TRBV12-4 with TRBJ2-6, with D hard to call. The CDR3 sequence is 17 residues long. V dropped 5 bases and J dropped 0 bases, with 14 bases sitting between them. CDR3 residues: CASSAPWEGSGANVLTF. The CDR3 DNA reads as TGTGCCAGCAGTGCCCCGTGGGAAGGCTCTGGGGCCAACGTCCTGACTTTC.

This clonotype was seen only a few times. This rearrangement joins TRBV20-1 to TRBJ2-3; D perhaps matches TRBD1 (5 bases). The germline V gene has CDR1 DFQATT and CDR2 SNEGSKA (reference sequence). The CDR3 is made up of 11 amino acids. The CDR3 here is CRAVKGDTQYF. CDR3 DNA: TGCAGAGCCGTTAAGGGGGATACGCAGTATTTT.

The rearrangement joins TRBV5-5 to TRBJ2-7; possibly TRBD1 or TRBD2 for D (6 bases each). V was shortened by 4 bases and J by 4 bases, with 15 bases between the two germline ends. This CDR3 is built from 14 residues. The V gene's germline CDR1 is SGHKS and CDR2 YYEKEE (reference sequence). CDR3: CASSPEGGLYEQYV. CDR3 DNA sequence: TGTGCCAGCAGCCCGGAGGGGGGCCTTTACGAGCAGTACGTC.

This clonotype was found a few times. This rearrangement joins TRBV29-1 to TRBJ1-1; D possibly corresponds to TRBD1 (5 bases). This CDR3 is 12 amino acids long. From germline, CDR1 is SQVTM and CDR2 ANQGSEA. The V gene lost 4 bases and the J gene lost 5 bases, with 11 bases spanning the gap. Here the CDR3 reads CSVGGRVTEAFF. CDR3 nucleotide sequence: TGCAGCGTTGGGGGCAGGGTGACTGAAGCTTTCTTT.

This clonotype was observed a handful of times. The J gene is TRBJ2-7, the V gene TRBV29-1; 14 nucleotides agree with TRBD2. The CDR3 loop spans 14 amino acids. Germline CDR1 SQVTM, CDR2 ANQGSEA. Trimming took 1 base from V and 5 from J; bases not matched to a gene: 1. CDR3 sequence (DNA): TGCAGCGTTGAAGGACTAGCGGGAGGGGACGAGCAGTACTTC. As protein: CSVEGLAGGDEQYF.

This chain uses TRBV4-3 with TRBJ2-1; D remains unclear. Between the trimmed V and J ends, which lost 1 base and 4 bases, there was a span of 11 bases. The CDR3 spans 15 residues. CDR1 and CDR2 from the germline V gene are LGHNA and YSLEER. Written as DNA, the CDR3 is TGCGCCAGCAGCCAAGGCTGGGCAGAATACAATGAGCAGTTCTTC. Residues: CASSQGWAEYNEQFF.

The table lists this clonotype with a few counts. The CDR3 region is CASSYPAGELFF. The CDR3 DNA is TGTGCCAGCAGTTACCCCGCCGGGGAGCTGTTTTTT. This chain connects TRBV6-2 or TRBV6-3 to TRBJ2-2, with D uncertain. V shed 2 bases and J shed 6 bases, with 4 bases lying between them. This CDR3 spans 12 amino acids. Germline CDR1 and CDR2: MNHEY and SVGEGT.

In this sample, this clonotype turned up a few times. The chain couples TRBV7-9 to TRBJ2-7; possible D gene TRBD2, 7 bases. Trimming cost V 7 bases and J 0 bases, with 19 bases left between them. CDR1 is SEHNR and CDR2 is FQNEAQ in the germline V gene (reference sequence). CDR3 length: 16 residues. This CDR3 reads CASTLGGPDFSYEQYF. The CDR3 nucleotides are TGTGCCAGCACCCTGGGGGGGCCAGACTTCTCCTACGAGCAGTACTTC. The full variable domain, completed using reference TRBV7-9 and TRBJ2-7, is DTGVSQNPRHKITKRGQNVTFRCDPISEHNRLYWYRQTLGQGPEFLTYFQNEAQLEKSRLLSDRFSAERPKGSFSTLEIQRTEQGDSAMYLCASTLGGPDFSYEQYFGPGTRLTVT.

The table lists this clonotype with a few counts. The chain combines TRBV20-1 with TRBJ2-1; 14 positions match TRBD2. The germline CDR1 and CDR2 sequences are DFQATT and SNEGSKA (reference sequence). This CDR3 spans 17 amino acids. Trimming cost V 5 bases and J 8 bases; bases outside gene matches: 14. CDR3 nucleotide sequence: TGCAGTGCTGAGGGGACTAGCGGGAGCAGGGGTACGGATGAGCAGTTCTTC. Its translation: CSAEGTSGSRGTDEQFF.

The rearrangement uses TRBV4-3 and TRBJ2-2, with D perhaps given as TRBD1 or TRBD2 (5 bases each). V gave up 1 base and J gave up 8 bases, with 14 bases separating them. Per the germline V gene, CDR1 is LGHNA and CDR2 is YSLEER. CDR3 size: 15 residues. The CDR3 sequence: CASSQGRDPTGELFF. The CDR3 DNA sequence: TGCGCCAGCAGCCAAGGAAGGGACCCGACAGGGGAGCTGTTTTTT.

The chain couples TRBV7-3 to TRBJ2-1; D is ambiguous. This CDR3 is built from 11 residues. The germline V and J ends were trimmed by 7 bases and 15 bases, with 16 bases remaining between them. Germline lookup yields CDR1 SGHTA and CDR2 FQGTGA. The CDR3 sequence is CASTGRSGRFF. The DNA of the CDR3 is TGTGCCAGCACGGGCCGGAGTGGAAGGTTCTTC.

This clonotype was detected a few times. V is TRBV10-3 and J is TRBJ2-2, with TRBD1 as a possible D gene (6 bases). The CDR3 consists of 15 residues. The V end lost 5 bases, the J end lost 3 bases, and 13 bases lay between the germline ends. Germline V gene data show CDR1 as ENHRY and CDR2 as SYGVKD. The CDR3 DNA is TGTGCCATCAGTACACAGGGTAGTTACACCGGGGAGCTGTTTTTT. It translates to CAISTQGSYTGELFF.

This clonotype was seen a few times. The V and J genes are TRBV28 and TRBJ2-3; 14 bases fit TRBD2. There are 18 residues in the CDR3. Unmatched junction bases numbered 7, after V lost 1 base and J lost 4 bases. The germline V gene has CDR1 MDHEN and CDR2 SYDVKM. This CDR3 is CASSLYGTSGSQADTQYF. CDR3 in DNA: TGTGCCAGCAGTTTATACGGGACTAGCGGGAGTCAGGCAGATACGCAGTATTTT.

This clonotype has a handful of counts. The chain carries TRBV28 and TRBJ2-7; D remains unclear. CDR3 size: 10 residues. The germline gives CDR1 MDHEN, CDR2 SYDVKM. The germline V and J ends were trimmed by 8 bases and 5 bases, with 7 bases remaining between them. Written as DNA, the CDR3 is TGTGCCAGCGGATACCACGAGCAGTACTTC. Its protein product is CASGYHEQYF.

CDR3 protein: CASSPWIGTDTQYF. The DNA of the CDR3 is TGTGCCAGCTCCCCGTGGATTGGCACAGATACGCAGTATTTT. The rearrangement joins TRBV12-3 or TRBV12-4 to TRBJ2-3; D not resolved. Trimming pared 8 bases from V and 1 base from J, leaving 13 bases between. There are 14 residues in the CDR3.

This clonotype was counted between two and nine times. This chain connects TRBV7-8 to TRBJ1-1, with D perhaps TRBD1 (6 bases). The CDR3 runs to 15 residues. Per germline, CDR1 SGHVS and CDR2 FQNEAQ. Trimming took off 5 bases at V and 5 bases at J, with 18 bases between the two ends. The CDR3 spells CASSPRGEGGTEAFF. DNA of the CDR3: TGTGCCAGCAGCCCCAGGGGCGAGGGGGGTACTGAAGCTTTCTTT.

This clonotype was counted at least ten times. This chain connects TRBV27 to TRBJ2-1, with TRBD2 matching 7 bases. Germline V gene data show CDR1 as MNHEY and CDR2 as SMNVEV (reference sequence). V shed 10 bases and J 7 bases; nucleotides not matched to a gene: 7. This CDR3 region has 12 residues. The DNA of the CDR3 is TGTGCCACCCAACTCGGGAGGAATGAGCAGTTCTTC. Its translation is CATQLGRNEQFF.

The gene calls are TRBV7-8 and TRBJ2-7, with D perhaps TRBD2 (7 bases). The CDR3 contains 16 residues. Between the trimmed V and J ends, which lost 4 bases and 1 base, there was a span of 17 bases. Germline V CDR1 and CDR2: SGHVS, FQNEAQ. The chain's CDR3 is CASSSRPGGLSYEQYF. The DNA of the CDR3 is TGTGCCAGCAGCTCGCGTCCGGGGGGCTTATCCTACGAGCAGTACTTC.

This clonotype was seen more than once but under ten times. V gene TRBV19 combines with J gene TRBJ2-1; 8 bases match TRBD2. Germline CDR1 LNHDA, CDR2 SQIVND (reference sequence). J was trimmed by 5 bases and V by 2 bases; bases with no gene match: 8. This CDR3 has 16 residues. CDR3 region: CASSILGLAGNNEQFF. The CDR3 coding sequence is TGTGCCAGTAGTATATTGGGGCTAGCGGGCAACAATGAGCAGTTCTTC.

This clonotype was counted at least ten times. The chain links TRBV24-1 to TRBJ1-1, with D possibly being TRBD1 (5 bases). The CDR3 spans 15 residues. V lost 0 bases to trimming and J lost 3 bases, with 10 bases between them. Germline-derived CDR1 and CDR2 are KGHDR and SFDVKD. The CDR3 bases are TGTGCCACCAGTGATTTGTGGGACGGGTACACTGAAGCTTTCTTT. Encoded protein: CATSDLWDGYTEAFF.

The V and J genes are TRBV20-1 and TRBJ1-1; a possible D gene is TRBD1 (5 bases). CDR1 is DFQATT and CDR2 is SNEGSKA in the germline V gene (reference sequence). Trimming shortened V by 1 base and J by 1 base, and 28 bases separated the two germline ends. CDR3 length: 20 amino acids. CDR3 coding DNA: TGCAGTGCTAGAGGCAACCGCCTTAGTACAGGCGACAGAAGGAACACTGAAGCTTTCTTT. Its protein product is CSARGNRLSTGDRRNTEAFF.